The table lists the clone carrying this TCR beta chain with a few counts. Sequenced by immunoSEQ multiplex PCR; TCRdb stores in-frame clones only, minus some. The sample consists of 75,000 to 95,000 clones, just over 90% of them appearing once. This specimen comes from a study of technical replicates of blood from several donors. The CDR3 runs to 15 residues. Germline V gene data show CDR1 as MDHEN and CDR2 as SYDVKM. Trimming cost V 8 bases and J 0 bases, with 16 bases left between them. The sequenced material came from T cells isolated from PBMCs. The chain joins TRBV28 to TRBJ1-1; possibly TRBD1 for D (5 bases). This TCR came from a human donor in good health. CDR3 residues: CASDSGQAMNTEAFF. Written as DNA, the CDR3 is TGTGCCAGCGACTCAGGGCAGGCAATGAACACTGAAGCTTTCTTT. The full variable domain, rest sourced from reference TRBV28 and TRBJ1-1, is DVKVTQSSRYLVKRTGEKVFLECVQDMDHENMFWYRQDPGLGLRLIYFSYDVKMKEKGDIPEGYSVSREKKERFSLILESASTNQTSMYLCASDSGQAMNTEAFFGQGTRLTVV.